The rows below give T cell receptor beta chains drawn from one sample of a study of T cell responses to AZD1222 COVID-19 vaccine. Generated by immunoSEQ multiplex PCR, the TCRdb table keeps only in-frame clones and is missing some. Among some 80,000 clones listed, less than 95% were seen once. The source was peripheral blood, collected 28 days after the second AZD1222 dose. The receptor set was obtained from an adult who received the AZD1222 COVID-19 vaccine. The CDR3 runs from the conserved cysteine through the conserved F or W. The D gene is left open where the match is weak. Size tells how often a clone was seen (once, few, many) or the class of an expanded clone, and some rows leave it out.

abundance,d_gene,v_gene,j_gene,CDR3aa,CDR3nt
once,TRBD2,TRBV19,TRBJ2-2,CASRDLAGSGELFF,TGTGCCAGTAGGGACCTAGCGGGAAGCGGGGAGCTGTTTTTT
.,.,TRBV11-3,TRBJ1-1,CASSLGGTAFF,TGTGCCAGCAGCTTAGGGGGGACCGCTTTCTTT
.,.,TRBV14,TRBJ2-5,CASSQGGETQYF,TGTGCCAGCAGCCAAGGGGGCGAGACCCAGTACTTC
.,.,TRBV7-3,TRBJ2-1,CASSLKVEGEQFF,TGTGCCAGCAGCTTAAAGGTAGAGGGTGAGCAGTTCTTC
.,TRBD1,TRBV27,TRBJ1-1,CASSQGSNTEAFF,TGTGCCAGTTCACAGGGGTCGAACACTGAAGCTTTCTTT
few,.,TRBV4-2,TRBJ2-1,CASSQDWTDNEQFF,TGTGCCAGCAGCCAAGATTGGACAGACAATGAGCAGTTCTTC
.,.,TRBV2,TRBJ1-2,CAGQSKANYGYTF,TGTGCCGGCCAGTCCAAAGCTAACTATGGCTACACCTTC
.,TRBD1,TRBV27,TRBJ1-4,CASSLQGATNEKLFF,TGTGCCAGCAGTTTACAGGGGGCAACTAATGAAAAACTGTTTTTT
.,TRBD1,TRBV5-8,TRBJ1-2,CASSFGGQAIYGYTF,TGTGCCAGCAGCTTTGGCGGACAGGCCATCTATGGCTACACCTTC
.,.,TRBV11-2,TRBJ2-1,CASSSGTSSYNEQFF,TGTGCCAGCAGCTCGGGGACGAGCTCCTACAATGAGCAGTTCTTC
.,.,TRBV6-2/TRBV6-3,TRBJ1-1,CASSDRHNLNEAFF,TGTGCCAGCAGCGATCGACACAATCTAAATGAAGCTTTCTTT
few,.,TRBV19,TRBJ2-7,CASSIDLVVSYEQYF,TGTGCCAGTAGTATAGATCTAGTAGTTTCCTACGAGCAGTACTTC
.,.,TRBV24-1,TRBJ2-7,CATSDRSHEQYF,TGTGCCACCAGTGACCGGAGTCACGAGCAGTACTTC
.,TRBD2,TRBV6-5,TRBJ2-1,CASGKSSGGRDEQFF,TGTGCCAGCGGGAAGTCTAGCGGGGGGAGGGATGAGCAGTTCTTC
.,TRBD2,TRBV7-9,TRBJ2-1,CASSLTTSGNEQFF,TGTGCCAGCAGCTTAACTACTAGCGGTAATGAGCAGTTCTTC
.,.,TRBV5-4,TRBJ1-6,CASSLAGRYSPLHF,TGTGCCAGCAGCTTGGCAGGGCGGTATTCACCCCTCCACTTT
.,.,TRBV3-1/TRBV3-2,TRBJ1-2,CASSQGQGYNYGYTF,TGTGCCAGCAGCCAAGGGCAGGGATATAACTATGGCTACACCTTC
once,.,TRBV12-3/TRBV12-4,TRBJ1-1,CASSLGEVRAFF,TGTGCCAGCAGTTTAGGTGAGGTACGAGCTTTCTTT
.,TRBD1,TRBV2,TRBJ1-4,CASTFRKGQGSEKLFF,TGTGCCAGCACTTTCCGCAAGGGACAGGGATCTGAAAAACTGTTTTTT
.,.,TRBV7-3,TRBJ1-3,CASSLSISGNTIYF,TGTGCCAGCAGCTTATCAATCTCTGGAAACACCATATATTTT
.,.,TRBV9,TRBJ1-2,CASSVAGDFYGYTF,TGTGCCAGCAGCGTAGCGGGGGATTTCTATGGCTACACCTTC
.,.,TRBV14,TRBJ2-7,CASSRHGYEQYF,TGTGCCAGCAGCCGACACGGCTACGAGCAGTACTTC
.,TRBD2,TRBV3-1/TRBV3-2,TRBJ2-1,CASSTRLAPYNEQFF,TGTGCCAGCAGCACCCGACTAGCCCCATACAATGAGCAGTTCTTC
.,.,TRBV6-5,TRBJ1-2,CASSPLRDSGGYTF,TGTGCCAGCAGCCCACTCCGGGACTCCGGAGGCTACACCTTC
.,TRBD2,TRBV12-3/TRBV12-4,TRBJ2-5,CATLLRAGGTQYF,TGTGCCACGCTCTTGCGGGCGGGGGGGACCCAGTACTTC
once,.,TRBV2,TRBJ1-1,CASMSLENTEAFF,TGTGCCAGCATGAGCCTAGAAAACACTGAAGCTTTCTTT
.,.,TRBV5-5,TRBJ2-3,CASSPGPENTDTQYF,TGTGCCAGCAGCCCGGGCCCGGAGAACACAGATACGCAGTATTTT
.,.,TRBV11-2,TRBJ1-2,CASSPARASGYTF,TGTGCCAGCAGCCCCGCCAGGGCTTCCGGCTACACCTTC